This T cell receptor (beta chain) was documented in a study of cytomegalovirus exposure and HLA in healthy donors. It was with 60 Vbeta and 13 Jbeta primers that the PCR ran. Some clones are missing from TCRdb's copy, which holds only in-frame ones; the method was immunoSEQ multiplex PCR. The sample contains 60,000 to 70,000 clones, more than 70% of which appear only once. The trim removed 2 bases at V and 4 bases at J, leaving 3 bases unmatched. From germline, CDR1 is MNHNS and CDR2 SASEGT. The CDR3 loop spans 14 amino acids. The specimen was PBMCs. This receptor was obtained from a man aged 35 to 55 in good health and CMV-seronegative. This chain joins TRBV6-1 and TRBJ1-2; 8 bases are shared with TRBD1. The CDR3 loop reads CASSEQGTGYGYTF. The CDR3 nucleotides read TGTGCCAGCAGTGAACAAGGGACAGGCTATGGCTACACCTTC.